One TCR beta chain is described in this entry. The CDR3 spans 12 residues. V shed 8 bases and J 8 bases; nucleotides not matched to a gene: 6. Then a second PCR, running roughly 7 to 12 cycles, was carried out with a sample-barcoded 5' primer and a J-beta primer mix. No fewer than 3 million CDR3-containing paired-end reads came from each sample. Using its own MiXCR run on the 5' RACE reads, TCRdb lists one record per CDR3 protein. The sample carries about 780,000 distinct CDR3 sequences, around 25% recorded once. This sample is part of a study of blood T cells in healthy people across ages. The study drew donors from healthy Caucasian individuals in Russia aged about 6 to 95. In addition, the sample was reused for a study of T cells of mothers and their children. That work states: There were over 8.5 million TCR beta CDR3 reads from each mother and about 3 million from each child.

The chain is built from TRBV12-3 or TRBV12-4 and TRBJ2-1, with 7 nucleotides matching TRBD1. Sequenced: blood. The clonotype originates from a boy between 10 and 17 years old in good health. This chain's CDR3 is CASPNTGDEQFF. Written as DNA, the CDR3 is TGTGCCAGCCCTAACACAGGGGATGAGCAGTTCTTC.